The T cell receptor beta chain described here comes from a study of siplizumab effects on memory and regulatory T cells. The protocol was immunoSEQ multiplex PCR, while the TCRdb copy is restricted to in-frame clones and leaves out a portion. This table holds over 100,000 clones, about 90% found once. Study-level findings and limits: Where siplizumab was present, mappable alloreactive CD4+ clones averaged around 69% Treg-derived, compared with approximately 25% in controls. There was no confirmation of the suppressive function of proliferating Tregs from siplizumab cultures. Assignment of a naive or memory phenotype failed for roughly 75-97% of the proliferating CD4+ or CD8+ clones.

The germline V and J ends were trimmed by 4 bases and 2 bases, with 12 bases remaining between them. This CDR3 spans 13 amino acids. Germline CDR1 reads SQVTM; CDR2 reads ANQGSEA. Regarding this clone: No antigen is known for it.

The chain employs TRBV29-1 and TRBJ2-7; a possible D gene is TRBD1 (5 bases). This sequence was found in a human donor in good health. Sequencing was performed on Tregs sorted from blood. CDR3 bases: TGCAGCGTTGTCAGGGATAATGCCTACGAGCAGTACTTC. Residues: CSVVRDNAYEQYF.